The 12 T cell receptor beta chains in this list originate from one sample, sequenced in a study of T cell changes during pregnancy in multiple sclerosis. The data were produced by immunoSEQ multiplex PCR, yet TCRdb's version contains in-frame clones alone and is incomplete. Among 100,000 to 140,000 clones listed, around 92% were seen once. The input for sequencing was peripheral blood, taken in the third trimester of pregnancy. Receptors originate from a female donor in good health, enrolled as a control in a pregnancy study.

This rearrangement joins TRBV6-6 to TRBJ1-1, with D unresolved. CDR3 size: 12 residues. From germline, CDR1 is MNHNY and CDR2 SVGAGI (reference sequence). V lost 7 bases and J 2 bases, leaving 8 bases between the germline ends. CDR3 region: CASNIFNTEAFF. The CDR3 DNA follows: TGTGCCAGCAATATCTTCAACACTGAAGCTTTCTTT.

This clone has just a few counts. This rearrangement joins TRBV9 to TRBJ1-5; 8 bases are shared with TRBD1. Germline lookup yields CDR1 SGDLS and CDR2 YYNGEE. The length of the CDR3 is 15 residues. The J segment lost 4 bases and the V segment lost 0 bases, leaving 3 bases of the junction unmatched. DNA of the CDR3: TGTGCCAGCAGCGTAGGAGACAGGGGAAATCAGCCCCAGCATTTT. Translation gives CASSVGDRGNQPQHF.

The CDR3 protein is CASSAGAPYEQYF. The CDR3 DNA reads TGTGCCAGCAGTGCGGGGGCCCCCTACGAGCAGTACTTC. This chain connects TRBV6-5 to TRBJ2-7; TRBD2 is a possible D gene (7 bases). CDR3 size: 13 residues. Germline V gene sequence: CDR1 MNHEY, CDR2 SVGAGI. Trimming shortened V by 5 bases and J by 2 bases, and 10 bases separated the two germline ends.

The chain employs TRBV6-1 and TRBJ1-2; possible D gene TRBD1, 6 bases. The CDR3 sequence is 13 residues long. The V end was cut by 1 base, the J end by 8 bases, with 11 bases between. The germline gives CDR1 MNHNS, CDR2 SASEGT. CDR3 region: CASSEDPRGGYTF. DNA of the CDR3: TGTGCCAGCAGTGAAGACCCCAGGGGAGGCTACACCTTC.

The CDR3, as DNA: TGTGCCACCAGCAGAGACTCAGCGGGTCCCTACGAGCAGTACTTC. It is translated as CATSRDSAGPYEQYF. The chain couples TRBV15 to TRBJ2-7; D is perhaps TRBD2 (6 bases). V dropped 0 bases and J dropped 2 bases, with 11 bases sitting between them. Germline V gene data show CDR1 as LNHNV and CDR2 as YYDKDF (reference sequence). The CDR3 loop spans 15 amino acids.

The chain recombines TRBV7-2 with TRBJ2-7; D is perhaps TRBD2 (6 bases). The CDR3 is 15 amino acids. Germline loops: CDR1 SGHTA, CDR2 FQGNSA. Between the trimmed V and J ends, which lost 1 base and 2 bases, there was a span of 12 bases. The CDR3 DNA reads TGTGCCAGCAGCTTAGTTGGCGGGGAGACCTACGAGCAGTACTTC. Translation gives CASSLVGGETYEQYF.

The chain is built from TRBV6-5 and TRBJ2-2, with 7 bases fitting TRBD2. Trimming cost V 7 bases and J 3 bases; bases outside gene matches: 8. There are 15 residues in the CDR3. Germline V gives CDR1 MNHEY, CDR2 SVGAGI. The CDR3: CASMVGAGDTGELFF. The CDR3 nucleotides are TGTGCCAGCATGGTCGGGGCGGGGGACACCGGGGAGCTGTTTTTT.

Comment on this clone: The junction departs from germline at one end; a sequencing error may be responsible. This chain connects TRBV6-5 to TRBJ2-3; 7 bases line up with TRBD1. This CDR3 is built from 9 residues. Germline loops: CDR1 MNHEY, CDR2 SVGAGI. The CDR3 nucleotides are TGTGCCGGAAGGAGACAGGGTAATTTT. Translation gives CAGRRQGNF.

The chain employs TRBV7-9 and TRBJ1-2, with D tentatively TRBD1 (6 bases). This CDR3 comprises 16 residues. V was pared by 2 bases and J by 7 bases, with 20 bases between. Germline V lookup: CDR1 SEHNR, CDR2 FQNEAQ (reference sequence). This CDR3 reads CASSLSRRQGSSGYTF. Here the CDR3 DNA reads TGTGCCAGCAGCTTAAGTCGAAGGCAGGGGAGTAGTGGCTACACCTTC.

The chain carries TRBV2 and TRBJ1-1; 8 nucleotides align to TRBD1. CDR3 length equals 13 residues. Germline CDR1 and CDR2: SNHLY and FYNNEI. V was pared by 4 bases and J by 7 bases, with 5 bases of the junction left unmatched. This chain's CDR3 is CASSGTGGIEAFF. The CDR3 coding sequence is TGTGCCAGCAGTGGAACAGGGGGTATTGAAGCTTTCTTT.

The chain carries TRBV7-2 and TRBJ2-7, with 8 bases fitting TRBD2. Germline CDR1 is SGHTA and CDR2 is FQGNSA. There are 14 residues in the CDR3. The trim removed 1 base at V and 2 bases at J, leaving 1 base unmatched. CDR3 coding DNA: TGTGCCAGCAGCTTAGTCGGGGGGGCCTACGAGCAGTACTTC. This codes for CASSLVGGAYEQYF. Full variable domain (outside the CDR3, taken from reference TRBV7-2 and TRBJ2-7): GAGVSQSPSNKVTEKGKDVELRCDPISGHTALYWYRQSLGQGLEFLIYFQGNSAPDKSGLPSDRFSAERTGGSVSTLTIQRTQQEDSAVYLCASSLVGGAYEQYFGPGTRLTVT.

This chain connects TRBV4-1 to TRBJ2-2; TRBD1 matches 9 bases. V lost 1 base, J lost 1 base, and 10 bases stayed unmatched. Germline V gives CDR1 MGHRA, CDR2 YSYEKL. The CDR3 has 19 amino acids. The CDR3 DNA reads as TGCGCCAGCAGCCAAGGTCCGTCGACAGGGGGTCGGAACACCGGGGAGCTGTTTTTT. Translating gives CASSQGPSTGGRNTGELFF.